One T cell receptor beta chain is described in this entry. Antigen specificity is unknown. Primers for the PCR totalled 60 Vbeta and 13 Jbeta. Assay used: immunoSEQ multiplex PCR; TCRdb lists only in-frame clones, some missing. The sample has around 190,000 clones, 75% to 80% seen once; the top ten hold about 3.1%. The CDR3 is made up of 15 amino acids. Trimming removed 3 bases from V and 3 bases from J; junction bases left unmatched: 4. CDR1 is KGHSH and CDR2 is LQKENI in the germline V gene. The sample originates from a study of cytomegalovirus exposure and HLA in healthy donors. Findings of the study overall: Reportedly, cytomegalovirus status was diagnosed with high sensitivity and specificity.

The TCR was taken from a female donor in good health and CMV-seronegative. The sequencing sample was made of PBMCs. The J gene is TRBJ2-1, the V gene TRBV18, with 8 nucleotides matching TRBD2. The chain's CDR3 is CASSPRTSSYNEQFF. The CDR3 DNA follows: TGTGCCAGCTCACCCAGGACTAGCAGCTACAATGAGCAGTTCTTC.